The 9 T cell receptor beta chains reported below all come from one sample, sequenced in a study of cytomegalovirus exposure and HLA in healthy donors. Assay used: immunoSEQ multiplex PCR; TCRdb lists only in-frame clones, some missing. The data show about 130,000 clones, under 90% seen once. The sequencing sample was made of PBMCs. The source is a woman aged 18-29 years in good health and CMV-seronegative.

In DNA, the CDR3 is TGCGCCAGCAGCCAAGTGGGCCTAGCGGGACAGAGCTCCTACGAGCAGTACTTC. Protein product: CASSQVGLAGQSSYEQYF. V usage is TRBV4-1 and J usage is TRBJ2-7, with 9 bases fitting TRBD2. The CDR3 extends over 18 amino acids. V lost 1 base and J lost 0; bases outside the gene matches: 10. CDR1 and CDR2 from the germline V gene are MGHRA and YSYEKL.

This sequence joins TRBV6-5 and TRBJ2-7; D is possibly TRBD2 (6 bases). V shed 7 bases and J shed 3 bases, with 13 bases lying between them. Per germline, CDR1 MNHEY and CDR2 SVGAGI. CDR3 size: 13 residues. The CDR3 reads CASTAPGVYEQYF. DNA of the CDR3: TGTGCCAGCACCGCGCCGGGGGTCTACGAGCAGTACTTC.

The count of this clone is one. This sequence joins TRBV29-1 and TRBJ2-7; possibly TRBD1 for D (6 bases). The CDR3 loop spans 12 amino acids. Germline CDR1 SQVTM, CDR2 ANQGSEA. V was pared by 5 bases and J by 2 bases, with 10 bases between. CDR3 amino acids: CSVTGTTYEQYF. DNA of the CDR3: TGCAGCGTTACAGGGACCACCTACGAGCAGTACTTC.

This chain uses TRBV6-4 with TRBJ2-7; D not resolved. V was trimmed by 6 bases and J by 2 bases, leaving 14 bases between them. The CDR3 consists of 14 residues. Germline V gives CDR1 MRHNA, CDR2 SNTAGT. The CDR3 is CASRDDMVTYEQYF. The CDR3 nucleotides are TGTGCCAGCAGGGACGACATGGTTACCTACGAGCAGTACTTC.

The chain is built from TRBV29-1 and TRBJ1-2; a weak D match, TRBD1 (5 bases). V was cut by 7 bases and J by 5 bases, with 17 bases left in between. The length of the CDR3 is 13 residues. CDR1 and CDR2 from the germline V gene are SQVTM and ANQGSEA. The CDR3 bases are TGCAGCGCTTACACAGGATACACTTATGGCTACACCTTC. As protein: CSAYTGYTYGYTF.

The chain is built from TRBV7-9 and TRBJ2-7; tentatively, D is TRBD2 (6 bases). This CDR3 is 14 amino acids long. CDR1 is SEHNR, CDR2 FQNEAQ, per germline (reference sequence). V shed 4 bases and J shed 1 base, with 11 bases lying between them. The CDR3, as DNA: TGTGCCAGCAGCTCGGAGGGAATTTCCTACGAGCAGTACTTC. Amino acid sequence: CASSSEGISYEQYF. Full variable domain (outside the CDR3, taken from reference TRBV7-9 and TRBJ2-7): DTGVSQNPRHKITKRGQNVTFRCDPISEHNRLYWYRQTLGQGPEFLTYFQNEAQLEKSRLLSDRFSAERPKGSFSTLEIQRTEQGDSAMYLCASSSEGISYEQYFGPGTRLTVT.

The chain combines TRBV28 with TRBJ1-3; 12 bases match TRBD1. J gave up 8 bases and V 4 bases, and 6 bases lay outside the gene matches. This CDR3 comprises 15 residues. In germline, CDR1 is MDHEN, CDR2 SYDVKM. CDR3 sequence: CASSSPGQGADTIYF. For the CDR3, the DNA is TGTGCCAGCAGTTCACCGGGACAGGGGGCGGACACCATATATTTT.

The V gene is TRBV13, the J gene TRBJ2-7; 11 bases align to TRBD2. Looked up from germline, CDR1 is PRHDT and CDR2 is FYEKMQ (reference sequence). CDR3 size: 14 residues. V shed 5 bases, J shed 4 bases, and the junction held 4 bases outside the gene matches. The chain's CDR3 is CASSPGLAVYEQYF. DNA of the CDR3: TGTGCCAGCAGCCCGGGACTAGCGGTATACGAGCAGTACTTC.

The V and J genes are TRBV27 and TRBJ2-7; tentative D call: TRBD2 (5 bases). Germline loops: CDR1 MNHEY, CDR2 SMNVEV (reference sequence). V lost 5 bases to trimming and J lost 0 bases, with 11 bases between them. The CDR3 totals 14 residues. The CDR3 bases are TGTGCCAGCAGTGTCCGAGGGTTCTCCTACGAGCAGTACTTC. It codes for CASSVRGFSYEQYF.